Sequencing of this T cell receptor (beta chain) was carried out in a study of blood T cell repertoires in COVID-19. Across the whole study: T cells, B-cell-depleted T cells, or PBMCs supplied cDNA or gDNA.

The repertoire was sequenced with immunoSEQ multiplex PCR; TCRdb's copy has only in-frame clones and lacks some. The repertoire holds about 180,000 clones, 86% seen once, with roughly 9.1% in the top ten. Participant ages covered roughly 18 to 89 years across around 25 US areas. CDR1 is MGHRA and CDR2 is YSYEKL in the germline V gene. The length of the CDR3 is 15 residues. Trimming at V came to 3 bases and at J to 4 bases, leaving 4 bases not matched to a gene. The sample consisted of PBMCs or T cells enriched from blood (not recorded which). The chain carries TRBV4-1 and TRBJ2-3; 10 bases map to TRBD2. This sequence originates from a woman aged 30 to 39 who had recovered from COVID-19. CDR3 region: CASSQTSGRPDTQYF. The CDR3 DNA sequence: TGCGCCAGCAGCCAGACTAGCGGGCGTCCAGATACGCAGTATTTT.